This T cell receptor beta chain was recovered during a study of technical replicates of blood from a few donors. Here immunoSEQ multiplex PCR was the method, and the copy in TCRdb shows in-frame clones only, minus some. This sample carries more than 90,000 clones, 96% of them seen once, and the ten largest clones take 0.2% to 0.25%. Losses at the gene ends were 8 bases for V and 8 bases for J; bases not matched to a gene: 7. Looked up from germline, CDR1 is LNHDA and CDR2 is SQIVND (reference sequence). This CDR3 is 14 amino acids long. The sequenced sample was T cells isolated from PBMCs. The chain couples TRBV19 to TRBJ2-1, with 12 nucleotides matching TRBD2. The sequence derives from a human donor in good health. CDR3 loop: CASASSGGGYEQFF. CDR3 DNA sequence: TGTGCCAGTGCTTCTAGCGGGGGGGGCTATGAGCAGTTCTTC.